This T cell receptor (beta chain) is drawn from a study of OX40 agonist ivuxolimab in advanced cancers. Study outcomes and limitations: Some nonresponders additionally presented with little normalized T-cell clonal expansion.

V was pared by 3 bases and J by 4 bases, with 2 bases of the junction left unmatched. This CDR3 region has 13 residues. Germline CDR1 reads SNHLY; CDR2 reads FYNNEI. This table comes from immunoSEQ multiplex PCR, and its TCRdb copy is limited to in-frame clones, with some not included. The sample records around 60,000 clones, around 90% being singletons. Remarks on this clone: The antigen remains undetermined.

The chain employs TRBV2 and TRBJ2-5, with 7 bases identical to TRBD1. Source: CD4+ or CD8+ T cells sorted from blood, taken in a trial of the OX40 agonist ivuxolimab. This receptor was identified in an adult with an advanced solid tumor such as melanoma, head and neck, liver or kidney cancer. This CDR3 reads CASSDNRGETQYF. In nucleotides, the CDR3 is TGTGCCAGCAGTGACAACAGGGGAGAGACCCAGTACTTC.